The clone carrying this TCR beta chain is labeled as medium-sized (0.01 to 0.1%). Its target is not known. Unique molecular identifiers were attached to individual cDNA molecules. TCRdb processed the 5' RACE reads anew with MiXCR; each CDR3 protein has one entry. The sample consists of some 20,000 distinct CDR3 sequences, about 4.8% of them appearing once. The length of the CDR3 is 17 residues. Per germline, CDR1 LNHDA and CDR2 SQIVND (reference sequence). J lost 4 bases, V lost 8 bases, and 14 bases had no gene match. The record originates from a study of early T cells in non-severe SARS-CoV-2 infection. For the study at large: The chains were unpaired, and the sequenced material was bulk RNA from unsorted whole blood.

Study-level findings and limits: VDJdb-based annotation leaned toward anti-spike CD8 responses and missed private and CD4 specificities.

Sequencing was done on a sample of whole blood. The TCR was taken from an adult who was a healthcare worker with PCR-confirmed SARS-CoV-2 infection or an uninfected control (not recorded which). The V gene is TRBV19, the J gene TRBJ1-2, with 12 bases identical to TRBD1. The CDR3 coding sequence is TGTGCCAGTTTAACCGGAGTGGGGACAGGGGGCAGCTATGGCTACACCTTC. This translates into CASLTGVGTGGSYGYTF.